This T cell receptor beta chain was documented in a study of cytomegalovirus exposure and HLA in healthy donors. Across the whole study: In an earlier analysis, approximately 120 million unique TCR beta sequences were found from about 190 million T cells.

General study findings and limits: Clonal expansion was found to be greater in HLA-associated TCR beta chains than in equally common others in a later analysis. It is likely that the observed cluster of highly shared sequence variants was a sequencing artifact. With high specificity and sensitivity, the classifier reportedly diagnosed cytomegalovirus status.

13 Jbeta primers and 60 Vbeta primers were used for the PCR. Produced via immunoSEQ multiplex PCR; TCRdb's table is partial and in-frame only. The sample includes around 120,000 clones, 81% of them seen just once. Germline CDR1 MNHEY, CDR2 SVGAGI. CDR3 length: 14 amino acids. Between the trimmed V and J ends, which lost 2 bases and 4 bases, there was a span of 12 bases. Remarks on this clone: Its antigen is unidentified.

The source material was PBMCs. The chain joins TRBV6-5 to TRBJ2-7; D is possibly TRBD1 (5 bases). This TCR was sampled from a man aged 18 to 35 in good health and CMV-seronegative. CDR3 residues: CASSYLSRDYEQYF. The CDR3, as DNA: TGTGCCAGCAGTTACCTCAGCAGGGATTACGAGCAGTACTTC.